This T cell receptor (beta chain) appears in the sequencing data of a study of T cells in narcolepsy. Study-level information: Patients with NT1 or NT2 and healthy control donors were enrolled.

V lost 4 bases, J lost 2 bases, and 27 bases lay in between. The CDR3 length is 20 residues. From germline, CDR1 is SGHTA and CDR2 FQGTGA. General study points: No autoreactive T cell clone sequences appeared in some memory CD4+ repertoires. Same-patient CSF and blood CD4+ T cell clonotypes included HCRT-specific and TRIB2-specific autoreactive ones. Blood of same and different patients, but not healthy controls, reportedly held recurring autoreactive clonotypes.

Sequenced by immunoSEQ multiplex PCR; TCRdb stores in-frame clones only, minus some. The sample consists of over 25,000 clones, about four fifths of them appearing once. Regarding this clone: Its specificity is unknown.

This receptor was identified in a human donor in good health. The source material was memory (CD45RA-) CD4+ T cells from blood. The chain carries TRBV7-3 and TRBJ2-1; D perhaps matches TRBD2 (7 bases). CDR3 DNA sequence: TGTGCCAGCAGCTCCTCCCAGGGAGGCGGGAGAGGGACACCCTACAATGAGCAGTTCTTC. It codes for CASSSSQGGGRGTPYNEQFF.